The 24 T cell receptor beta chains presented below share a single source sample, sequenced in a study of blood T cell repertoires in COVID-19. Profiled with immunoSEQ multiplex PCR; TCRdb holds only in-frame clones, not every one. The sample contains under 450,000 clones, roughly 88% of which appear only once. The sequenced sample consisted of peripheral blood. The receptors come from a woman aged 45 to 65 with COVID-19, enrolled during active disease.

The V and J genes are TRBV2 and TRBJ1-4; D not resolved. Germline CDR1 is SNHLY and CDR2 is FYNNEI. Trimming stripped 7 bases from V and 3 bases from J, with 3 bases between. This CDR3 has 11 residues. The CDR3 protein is CASTPNEKLFF. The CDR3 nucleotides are TGTGCCAGCACTCCTAATGAAAAACTGTTTTTT.

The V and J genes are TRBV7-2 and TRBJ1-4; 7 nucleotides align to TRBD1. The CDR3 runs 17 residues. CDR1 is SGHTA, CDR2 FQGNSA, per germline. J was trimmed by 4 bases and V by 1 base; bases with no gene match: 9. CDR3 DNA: TGTGCCAGCAGCTTAGGGGCAGGGGGTGTAGGTAATGAAAAACTGTTTTTT. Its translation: CASSLGAGGVGNEKLFF.

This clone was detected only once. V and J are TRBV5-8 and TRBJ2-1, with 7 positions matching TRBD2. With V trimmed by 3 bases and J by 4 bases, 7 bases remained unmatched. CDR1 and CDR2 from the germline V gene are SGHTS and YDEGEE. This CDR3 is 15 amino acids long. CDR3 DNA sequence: TGTGCCAGCAGCTCCGAGGGACTAACTTACAATGAGCAGTTCTTC. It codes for CASSSEGLTYNEQFF. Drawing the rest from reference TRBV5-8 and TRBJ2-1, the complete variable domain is EAGVTQSPTHLIKTRGQQATLRCSPISGHTSVYWYQQALGLGLQFLLWYDEGEERNRGNFPPRFSGRQFPNYSSELNVNALELEDSALYLCASSSEGLTYNEQFFGPGTRLTVL.

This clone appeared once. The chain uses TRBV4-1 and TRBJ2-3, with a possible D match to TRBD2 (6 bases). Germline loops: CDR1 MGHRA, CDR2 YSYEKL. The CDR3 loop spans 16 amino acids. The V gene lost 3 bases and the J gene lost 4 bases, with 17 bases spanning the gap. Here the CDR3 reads CASSQGLVEVADTQYF. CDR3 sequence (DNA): TGCGCCAGCAGCCAGGGACTGGTGGAGGTCGCAGATACGCAGTATTTT.

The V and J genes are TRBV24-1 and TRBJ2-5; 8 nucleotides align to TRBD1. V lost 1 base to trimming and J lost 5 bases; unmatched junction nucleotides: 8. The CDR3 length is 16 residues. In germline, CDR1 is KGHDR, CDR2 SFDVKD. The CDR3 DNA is TGTGCCACCAGTGATTTTAAGACAGGGGATATGGAGACCCAGTACTTC. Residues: CATSDFKTGDMETQYF.

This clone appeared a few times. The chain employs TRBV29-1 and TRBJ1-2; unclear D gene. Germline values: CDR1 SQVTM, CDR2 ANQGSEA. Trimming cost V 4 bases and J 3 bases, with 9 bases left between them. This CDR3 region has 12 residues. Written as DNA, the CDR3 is TGCAGCGTTGTTTTCCGGGACTATGGCTACACCTTC. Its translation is CSVVFRDYGYTF.

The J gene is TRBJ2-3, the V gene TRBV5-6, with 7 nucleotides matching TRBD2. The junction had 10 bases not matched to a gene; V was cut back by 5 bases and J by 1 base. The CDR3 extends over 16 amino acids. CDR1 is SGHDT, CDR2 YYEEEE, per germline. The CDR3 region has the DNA TGTGCCAGCAGTCCGGCTTTAACTAGCGGCACAGATACGCAGTATTTT. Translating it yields CASSPALTSGTDTQYF.

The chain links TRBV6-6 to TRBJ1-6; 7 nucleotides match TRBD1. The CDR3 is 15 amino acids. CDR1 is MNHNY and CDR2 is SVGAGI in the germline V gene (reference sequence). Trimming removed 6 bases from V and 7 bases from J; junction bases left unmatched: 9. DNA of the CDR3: TGTGCCAGCAGCCGAGGACAGGAACCGAATTCACCCCTCCACTTT. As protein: CASSRGQEPNSPLHF.

CDR3 loop: CASSQGLRGTEAFF. CDR3 in DNA: TGCGCCAGCAGCCAAGGTCTCCGGGGAACTGAAGCTTTCTTT. The chain employs TRBV4-1 and TRBJ1-1; D call uncertain. The CDR3 sequence is 14 residues long. V was shortened by 1 base and J by 5 bases, with 11 bases between the two germline ends. Germline CDR1 and CDR2: MGHRA and YSYEKL.

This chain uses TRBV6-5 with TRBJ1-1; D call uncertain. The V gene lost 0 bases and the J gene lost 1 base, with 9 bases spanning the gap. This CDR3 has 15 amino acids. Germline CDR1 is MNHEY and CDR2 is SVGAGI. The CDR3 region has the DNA TGTGCCAGCAGTTACTCGAGAGGAACGAACACTGAAGCTTTCTTT. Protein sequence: CASSYSRGTNTEAFF.

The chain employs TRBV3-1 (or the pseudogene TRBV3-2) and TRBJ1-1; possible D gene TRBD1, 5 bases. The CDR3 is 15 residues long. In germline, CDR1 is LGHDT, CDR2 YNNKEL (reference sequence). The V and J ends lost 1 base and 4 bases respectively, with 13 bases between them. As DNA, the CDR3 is TGTGCCAGCAGCCAAGGCGCCCAGGGAATCACTGAAGCTTTCTTT. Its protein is CASSQGAQGITEAFF.

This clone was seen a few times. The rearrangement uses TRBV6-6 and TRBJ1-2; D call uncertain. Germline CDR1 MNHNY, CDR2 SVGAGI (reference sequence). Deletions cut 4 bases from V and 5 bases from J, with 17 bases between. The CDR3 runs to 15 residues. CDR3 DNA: TGTGCCAGCAGTTCTCTGGGTGACTCCCCTTATGGCTACACCTTC. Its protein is CASSSLGDSPYGYTF.

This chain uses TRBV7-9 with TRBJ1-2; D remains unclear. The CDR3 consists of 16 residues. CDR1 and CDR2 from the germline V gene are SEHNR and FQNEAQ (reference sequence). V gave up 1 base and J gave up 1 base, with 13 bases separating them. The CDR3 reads CASSLVEGLLNYGYTF. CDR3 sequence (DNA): TGTGCCAGCAGCTTAGTTGAGGGCCTTCTTAACTATGGCTACACCTTC.

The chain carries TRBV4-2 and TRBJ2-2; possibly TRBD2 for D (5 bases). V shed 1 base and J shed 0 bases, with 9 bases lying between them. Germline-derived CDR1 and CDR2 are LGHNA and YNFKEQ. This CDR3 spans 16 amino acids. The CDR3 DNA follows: TGTGCCAGCAGCCAAGTTCGCGGGCCGAACACCGGGGAGCTGTTTTTT. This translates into CASSQVRGPNTGELFF.

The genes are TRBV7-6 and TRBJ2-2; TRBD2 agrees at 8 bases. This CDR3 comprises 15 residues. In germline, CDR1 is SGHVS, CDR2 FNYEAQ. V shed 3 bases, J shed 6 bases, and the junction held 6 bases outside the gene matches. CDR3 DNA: TGTGCCAGCAGCTTGGGAGCGGGGGTCCCCGGGGAGCTGTTTTTT. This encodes CASSLGAGVPGELFF. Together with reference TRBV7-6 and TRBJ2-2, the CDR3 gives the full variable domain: GAGVSQSPRYKVTKRGQDVALRCDPISGHVSLYWYRQALGQGPEFLTYFNYEAQQDKSGLPNDRFSAERPEGSISTLTIQRTEQRDSAMYRCASSLGAGVPGELFFGEGSRLTVL.

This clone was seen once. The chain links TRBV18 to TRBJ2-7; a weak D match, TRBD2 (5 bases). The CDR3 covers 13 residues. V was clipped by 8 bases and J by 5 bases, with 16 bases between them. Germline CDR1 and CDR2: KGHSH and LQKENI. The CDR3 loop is CASHNGGGDEQYF. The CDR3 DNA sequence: TGTGCCAGCCACAATGGCGGAGGAGACGAGCAGTACTTC.

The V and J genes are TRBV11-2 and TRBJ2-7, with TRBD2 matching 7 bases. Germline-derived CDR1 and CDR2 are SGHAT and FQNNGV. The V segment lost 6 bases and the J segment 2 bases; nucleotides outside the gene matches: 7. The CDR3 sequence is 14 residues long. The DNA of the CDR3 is TGTGCCAGCAGTCAAACCGGGAGGCCCTACGAGCAGTACTTC. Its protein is CASSQTGRPYEQYF. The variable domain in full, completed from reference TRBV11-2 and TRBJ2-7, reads EAGVAQSPRYKIIEKRQSVAFWCNPISGHATLYWYQQILGQGPKLLIQFQNNGVVDDSQLPKDRFSAERLKGVDSTLKIQPAKLEDSAVYLCASSQTGRPYEQYFGPGTRLTVT.

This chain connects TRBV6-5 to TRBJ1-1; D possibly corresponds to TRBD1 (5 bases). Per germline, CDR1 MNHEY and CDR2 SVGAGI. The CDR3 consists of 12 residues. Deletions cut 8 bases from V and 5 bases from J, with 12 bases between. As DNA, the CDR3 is TGTGCCAGCCTCAGGGTGTTGACTGAAGCTTTCTTT. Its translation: CASLRVLTEAFF.

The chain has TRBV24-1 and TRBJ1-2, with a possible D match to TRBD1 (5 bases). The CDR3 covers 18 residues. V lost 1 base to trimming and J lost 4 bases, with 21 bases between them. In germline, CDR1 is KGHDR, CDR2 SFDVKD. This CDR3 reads CATSDFDGKAPGGYGYTF. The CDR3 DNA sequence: TGTGCCACCAGTGATTTCGACGGAAAGGCCCCCGGGGGCTATGGCTACACCTTC.

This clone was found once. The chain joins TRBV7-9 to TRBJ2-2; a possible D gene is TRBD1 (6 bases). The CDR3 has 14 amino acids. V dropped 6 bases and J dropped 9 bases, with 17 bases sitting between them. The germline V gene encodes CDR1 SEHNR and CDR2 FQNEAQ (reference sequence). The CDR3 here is CASRPTGSARELFF. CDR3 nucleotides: TGTGCCAGCAGACCTACAGGGTCGGCCCGGGAGCTGTTTTTT.

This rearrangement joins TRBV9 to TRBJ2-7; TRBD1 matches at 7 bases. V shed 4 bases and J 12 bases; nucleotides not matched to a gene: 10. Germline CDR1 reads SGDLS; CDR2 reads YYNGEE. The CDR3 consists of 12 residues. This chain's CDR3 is CASSLNYRGSYF. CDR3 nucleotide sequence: TGTGCCAGCAGCTTAAACTACAGGGGTTCGTACTTC.

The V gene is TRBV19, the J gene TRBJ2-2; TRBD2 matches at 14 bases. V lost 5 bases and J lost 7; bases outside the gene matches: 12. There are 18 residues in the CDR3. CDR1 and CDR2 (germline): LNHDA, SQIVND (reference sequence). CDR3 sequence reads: CASSFGTSGGGLVGELFF. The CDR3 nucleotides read TGTGCCAGTAGTTTCGGGACTAGCGGGGGTGGATTAGTCGGGGAGCTGTTTTTT.

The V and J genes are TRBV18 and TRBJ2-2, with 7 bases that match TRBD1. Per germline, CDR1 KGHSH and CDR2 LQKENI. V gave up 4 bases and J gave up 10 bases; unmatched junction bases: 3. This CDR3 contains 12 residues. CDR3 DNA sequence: TGTGCCAGCTCACGCACAGGGGAGGAGCTGTTTTTT. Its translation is CASSRTGEELFF.

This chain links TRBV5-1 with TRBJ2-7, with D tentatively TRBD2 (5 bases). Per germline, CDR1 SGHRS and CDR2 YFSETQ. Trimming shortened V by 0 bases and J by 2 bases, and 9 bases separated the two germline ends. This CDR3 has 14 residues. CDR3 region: CASSLERGAYEQYF. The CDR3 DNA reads TGCGCCAGCAGCTTGGAACGGGGAGCCTACGAGCAGTACTTC. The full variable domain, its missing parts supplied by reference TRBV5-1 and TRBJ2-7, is KAGVTQTPRYLIKTRGQQVTLSCSPISGHRSVSWYQQTPGQGLQFLFEYFSETQRNKGNFPGRFSGRQFSNSRSEMNVSTLELGDSALYLCASSLERGAYEQYFGPGTRLTVT.